This T cell receptor (beta chain) was sequenced in a study of a mutant IDH1 vaccine in newly diagnosed glioma. On the study more broadly: Vaccination followed radiotherapy alone by 4-6 weeks, or accompanied temozolomide cycles. Receipt of radiotherapy, temozolomide, or both preceded the study, and most received both.

The time point denotes: week 23, last vaccination. A single vaccine dose contained 300 ug of mutant IDH1 20-mer peptide, and topical imiquimod was used with it. Germline V gives CDR1 MGHRA, CDR2 YSYEKL. V dropped 1 base and J dropped 2 bases, with 12 bases sitting between them. The CDR3 covers 15 residues. A note on this clone: As yet, its antigen is unknown.

Libraries were prepared by immunoSEQ multiplex PCR; TCRdb keeps only in-frame clonotypes and omits some of them. Here the sample spans tens of thousands of clones, under 90% being singletons. The receptor was derived from a man aged 18 to 30 with glioma. The genes are TRBV4-1 and TRBJ2-7; a weak D match, TRBD1 (5 bases). The input for sequencing was PBMCs, taken from a glioma patient whose treatment included an IDH1 peptide vaccine. The CDR3, as DNA: TGCGCCAGCAGCCAAGGGACACCCCCAGCCTACGAGCAGTACTTC. Amino acid sequence: CASSQGTPPAYEQYF.